This TCR beta chain was captured by sequencing in a study of human T cells and chemical hapten exposure. This clonotype was recorded only once. Its target is not known. This clone may be a read error of a much larger clone one base away. Study-wide findings and caveats: With regard to DPC sensitization, TCRs above 1 in 1000 frequency did not change. Large CDR3 similarity clusters arose significantly more often from expanded TCRs than from controls.

Time point here: patch test 1, 2 weeks after DPC sensitization. Treatment in this sample: therapeutic diphenylcyclopropenone sensitization with weekly scalp DPC. Unfractionated whole blood was the source from which total RNA was extracted. TCRdb reprocessed the RACE reads with MiXCR, giving one entry per CDR3 protein. The sample has a few hundred thousand distinct CDR3 sequences, approximately 5% seen once. Material: whole blood, obtained in connection with sensitization to the hapten diphenylcyclopropenone (DPC). The clonotype comes from a woman in her fifties or sixties with alopecia areata. Some clones in this sample may be carry-over from other donors' samples.

CDR3 nucleotide sequence: TGTGACAGCAGCTTAGCGGGGACCGCCATCGGCTACACCTTC. Its protein is CDSSLAGTAIGYTF. This chain joins TRBV7-9 and TRBJ1-2; D is perhaps TRBD1 (5 bases). The CDR3 runs 14 residues. From germline, CDR1 is SEHNR and CDR2 FQNEAQ (reference sequence). The full variable domain, in which reference TRBV7-9 and TRBJ1-2 provide the parts outside the CDR3, is DTGVSQNPRHKITKRGQNVTFRCDPISEHNRLYWYRQTLGQGPEFLTYFQNEAQLEKSRLLSDRFSAERPKGSFSTLEIQRTEQGDSAMYLCDSSLAGTAIGYTFGSGTRLTVV.